The 28 T cell receptor beta chains given below trace back to one sample, sequenced in a study of regulatory T cells in long-lasting Graves disease. Stated time point: newly diagnosed GD, antithyroid drugs for less than 3 months. PBMC RNA was the source of the TCR library. Researchers made TCR beta libraries by using iRepertoire HTBI primers and running Arm-PCR on CDR3 regions. TCRdb passed the multiplex PCR reads through MiXCR, listing each CDR3 protein once. The sample consists of roughly 530,000 distinct CDR3 sequences, roughly 15% of them appearing once. These same data were also listed under a study on T cells in Graves' hyperthyroidism and ophthalmopathy.

This sample comprised peripheral blood mononuclear cells (PBMCs), obtained at new diagnosis, from a patient treated with antithyroid drugs. These TCRs come from a woman aged 35 to 60 with Graves disease.

V usage is TRBV10-3 and J usage is TRBJ2-7, with D maybe TRBD1 (6 bases). Germline V gene sequence: CDR1 ENHRY, CDR2 SYGVKD. The V gene lost 3 bases and the J gene lost 1 base, with 13 bases spanning the gap. CDR3 size: 15 residues. This CDR3 is CAISDPERGSYEQYF. The DNA of the CDR3 is TGTGCCATCAGTGACCCCGAAAGGGGGTCCTACGAGCAGTACTTC.

This clonotype was picked up many times. The chain links TRBV20-1 to TRBJ2-3; 9 bases fit TRBD2. The CDR3 has 15 residues. V dropped 2 bases and J dropped 8; count of bases not matched to a gene: 11. CDR1 is DFQATT and CDR2 is SNEGSKA in the germline V gene (reference sequence). The CDR3 loop is CSARLGLASGGTQYF. CDR3 DNA: TGCAGTGCTAGACTCGGACTAGCGTCGGGTGGTACGCAGTATTTT.

This clonotype was counted many times. The chain uses TRBV2 and TRBJ1-5, with TRBD1 as a possible D gene (6 bases). Trimming took off 3 bases at V and 6 bases at J, with 15 bases between the two ends. Germline CDR1 and CDR2: SNHLY and FYNNEI. The length of the CDR3 is 15 residues. CDR3 DNA sequence: TGTGCCAGCAGTGATGGGGGCGCGGGGAGTCAGCCCCAGCATTTT. It is translated as CASSDGGAGSQPQHF.

The V gene is TRBV7-9, the J gene TRBJ1-4; no clear D. The germline CDR1 and CDR2 sequences are SEHNR and FQNEAQ (reference sequence). Trimming left V 7 bases short and J 5 bases short, with 14 bases between. The CDR3 loop spans 14 amino acids. The CDR3: CASKLYLENEKLFF. The CDR3 DNA sequence: TGTGCCAGCAAGCTCTATCTGGAAAATGAAAAACTGTTTTTT.

This clonotype turned up a few times. The V call is TRBV6-2 or TRBV6-3, the J call TRBJ2-2; TRBD1 might be the D (6 bases). V was shortened by 8 bases and J by 6 bases, with 19 bases between the two germline ends. CDR3 length: 15 amino acids. The germline gives CDR1 MNHEY, CDR2 SVGEGT. CDR3 protein: CASGYRDVRSGELFF. The CDR3 nucleotides read TGTGCCAGCGGGTACAGGGATGTGAGGTCCGGGGAGCTGTTTTTT.

The V gene is TRBV18, the J gene TRBJ1-2, with D tentatively TRBD1 (6 bases). V was shortened by 0 bases and J by 11 bases, with 16 bases between the two germline ends. This CDR3 is built from 14 residues. Germline V gene lookup returns CDR1 KGHSH and CDR2 LQKENI. DNA of the CDR3: TGTGCCAGCTCACCACCGAGTACAGGGAATTGGTACACCTTC. Translating it yields CASSPPSTGNWYTF.

Ten or more counts support this clonotype. The CDR3 DNA is TGTGCCAGCAGCCAACTACCCGGGACAGATATTCTGAACACTGAAGCTTTCTTT. This gives the protein CASSQLPGTDILNTEAFF. This chain links TRBV3-1 with TRBJ1-1, with 7 bases matching TRBD1. This CDR3 comprises 18 residues. CDR1 LGHDT and CDR2 YNNKEL come from the germline V gene (reference sequence). The V and J ends lost 2 bases and 0 bases, in that order; junction bases with no gene match: 12.

This clonotype showed up just once. A read error may explain this, as a much larger clone is one base away. The rearrangement links TRBV6-2 or TRBV6-3 to TRBJ2-3, with TRBD2 matching 8 bases. Germline CDR1 is MNHEY and CDR2 is SVGEGT. This CDR3 comprises 14 residues. The V and J ends lost 5 bases and 5 bases, in that order; junction bases with no gene match: 6. The DNA of the CDR3 is TGTGCCAGCAGTCGCGGGGGGCAATTAGATACGCAGTATTTT. It yields the protein CASSRGGQLDTQYF.

This clonotype was observed a handful of times. The chain joins TRBV6-2 or TRBV6-3 to TRBJ2-4; D remains unclear. The CDR3 runs to 11 residues. Trimming pared 6 bases from V and 16 bases from J, leaving 16 bases between. Germline V gene data show CDR1 as MNHEY and CDR2 as SVGEGT. The CDR3 loop reads CASRGGALGYF. The CDR3 bases are TGTGCCAGCAGAGGTGGTGCATTGGGATACTTC.

The table lists this clonotype with many counts. V is TRBV30 and J is TRBJ1-2, with D possibly matching TRBD1 (5 bases). Germline CDR1 and CDR2: GTSNPN and SVGIG (reference sequence). There are 15 residues in the CDR3. Trimming stripped 0 bases from V and 8 bases from J, with 19 bases between. The CDR3 region has the DNA TGTGCCTGGAGTGTACGGGGCAGGGTGAGGGGAGGCTACACCTTC. It translates to CAWSVRGRVRGGYTF.

As for this clonotype: Just one base apart from a much larger clone, this may be a read error. The rearrangement links TRBV6-1 to TRBJ1-5, with 7 bases lining up with TRBD1. Germline lookup yields CDR1 MNHNS and CDR2 SASEGT. The CDR3 is 13 residues long. Trimming at V came to 7 bases and at J to 3 bases, leaving 3 bases not matched to a gene. DNA of the CDR3: TGTGCCAGCACCGGACAGGACAATCAGCCCCAGCATTTT. Its translation is CASTGQDNQPQHF.

Of note for this clonotype: The junction shows a germline mismatch at one end, possibly a read error. The rearrangement links TRBV12-3 or TRBV12-4 to TRBJ2-5, with 7 bases aligning to TRBD1. The length of the CDR3 is 15 residues. The CDR3 sequence is CAGSPPGQFPETQYF. CDR3 DNA sequence: TGTGCCGGCAGTCCACCGGGACAGTTCCCTGAGACCCAGTACTTC.

This clonotype has at least ten counts. The CDR3 DNA reads TGCAGCGTTGTAAACGCATCGGCGAACTATGGCTACACCTTC. It codes for CSVVNASANYGYTF. The V call is TRBV29-1, the J call TRBJ1-2; D is unresolved. CDR1 and CDR2 from the germline V gene are SQVTM and ANQGSEA. V shed 4 bases and J shed 2 bases, with 14 bases lying between them. CDR3 length equals 14 residues.

This clonotype was found many times. This chain joins TRBV2 and TRBJ1-1; TRBD1 is a possible D gene (6 bases). Trimming removed 1 base from V and 3 bases from J, with 9 bases in between. This CDR3 has 14 amino acids. The germline V gene encodes CDR1 SNHLY and CDR2 FYNNEI. This chain's CDR3 is CASSEGRGHTEAFF. For the CDR3, the DNA is TGTGCCAGCAGTGAAGGCAGGGGTCACACTGAAGCTTTCTTT.

The genes are TRBV2 and TRBJ1-6; TRBD1 might be the D (6 bases). The germline V gene encodes CDR1 SNHLY and CDR2 FYNNEI. This CDR3 has 15 amino acids. V dropped 5 bases and J dropped 4 bases, with 12 bases sitting between them. CDR3: CASSMGTLYNSPLHF. CDR3 DNA sequence: TGTGCCAGCAGTATGGGGACACTTTATAATTCACCCCTCCACTTT.

This clonotype was found many times. The chain recombines TRBV11-1 with TRBJ1-1; unclear D gene. The CDR3 runs 15 residues. V was clipped by 7 bases and J by 8 bases, with 23 bases between them. Germline values: CDR1 SGHAT, CDR2 FQDESV (reference sequence). The CDR3 DNA sequence: TGTGCCAGCACCACCAAAAAACGAGGAGCGTTGGAAGCTTTCTTT. It encodes CASTTKKRGALEAFF.

The chain employs TRBV28 and TRBJ2-7, with TRBD1 as a possible D gene (6 bases). This CDR3 comprises 13 residues. The germline gives CDR1 MDHEN, CDR2 SYDVKM. V was cut by 3 bases and J by 2 bases, with 8 bases left in between. The CDR3 reads CASSLGHTYEQYF. Written as DNA, the CDR3 is TGTGCCAGCAGTTTGGGACATACCTACGAGCAGTACTTC.

The rearrangement links TRBV15 to TRBJ1-2; 9 nucleotides match TRBD1. CDR3 size: 20 residues. V lost 1 base, J lost 0 bases, and 15 bases stayed unmatched. Germline loops: CDR1 LNHNV, CDR2 YYDKDF (reference sequence). CDR3 DNA: TGTGCCACCAGCAGAGGTTTCTTACAGGGGGCCGGGGGCTCTAACTATGGCTACACCTTC. Residues: CATSRGFLQGAGGSNYGYTF.

Ten or more counts support this clonotype. The chain has TRBV28 and TRBJ1-1, with TRBD1 matching over 12 bases. This CDR3 contains 15 residues. V lost 6 bases, J lost 2 bases, and 4 bases stayed unmatched. The germline V gene encodes CDR1 MDHEN and CDR2 SYDVKM. CDR3 protein: CASSGTGGRNTEAFF. The CDR3 DNA sequence: TGTGCCAGCAGCGGGACAGGGGGCAGAAACACTGAAGCTTTCTTT.

A word on this clonotype: One base away lies a much larger clone, so this may be a sequencing read error. The chain has TRBV11-2 and TRBJ2-1; maybe TRBD2 (5 bases). Per the germline V gene, CDR1 is SGHAT and CDR2 is FQNNGV. The CDR3 is 13 residues long. In DNA, the CDR3 is TGTGCCAGCAGCCCCTTCGACTACAATGAGCAGCTCTTC. Translation gives CASSPFDYNEQLF.

This clonotype turned up a few times. The chain has TRBV6-1 and TRBJ1-6; D uncertain. The V end was cut by 6 bases, the J end by 7 bases, with 16 bases between. The CDR3 has 15 amino acids. Germline loops: CDR1 MNHNS, CDR2 SASEGT. CDR3 in DNA: TGTGCCAGCAGCTCTCCCCGGGCCCTAAATTCACCCCTCCACTTT. Translation gives CASSSPRALNSPLHF.

This clonotype was seen a handful of times. The V gene is TRBV28, the J gene TRBJ2-5; 7 nucleotides match TRBD2. V lost 2 bases and J lost 4; bases outside the gene matches: 7. The CDR3 contains 15 residues. Looked up from germline, CDR1 is MDHEN and CDR2 is SYDVKM. The CDR3 loop is CASSLGGGVGETQYF. The CDR3 region has the DNA TGTGCCAGCAGTTTAGGGGGGGGGGTAGGAGAGACCCAGTACTTC.

This clonotype came up many times. V is TRBV12-3 or TRBV12-4 and J is TRBJ1-5; the D gene is possibly TRBD1 (5 bases). Trimming shortened V by 1 base and J by 5 bases, and 9 bases separated the two germline ends. CDR3 length: 14 residues. CDR3 sequence: CASSLGGADQPQHF. The DNA of the CDR3 is TGTGCCAGCAGTTTAGGAGGGGCGGATCAGCCCCAGCATTTT.

The chain employs TRBV12-3 or TRBV12-4 and TRBJ2-7; D is unclear. V was cut by 2 bases and J by 0 bases, with 8 bases left in between. This CDR3 is 14 amino acids long. CDR3 in amino acids: CASSLNAASYEQYF. CDR3 DNA: TGTGCCAGCAGTTTAAACGCAGCCTCCTACGAGCAGTACTTC.

In the case of this clonotype: Sequence at one end of the junction differs from germline and may be a read error. The gene calls are TRBV5-1 and TRBJ1-2; D is ambiguous. CDR1 is SGHRS, CDR2 YFSETQ, per germline. This CDR3 region has 13 residues. CDR3 coding DNA: TGCGCCAGCAGCCCCACGGGCAACTATGGCTGCACCTTC. Encoded protein: CASSPTGNYGCTF.

On this clonotype itself: Being one base from a much bigger clone, this may be a read error. The V gene is TRBV20-1, the J gene TRBJ2-1, with 7 positions matching TRBD2. The DNA end is more similar to TRBJ2-3, so the J call may be wrong. This CDR3 spans 14 amino acids. CDR1 is DFQATT, CDR2 SNEGSKA, per germline (reference sequence). CDR3 sequence (DNA): TGCAGTGCTAGACTCGGGACTAACACAGGTACGCAGTATTTT. This sequence encodes CSARLGTNTGTQYF.

The table lists this clonotype with a few counts. The rearrangement uses TRBV10-3 and TRBJ1-2; tentatively, D is TRBD1 (6 bases). Trimming pared 5 bases from V and 1 base from J, leaving 17 bases between. There are 16 residues in the CDR3. Germline-derived CDR1 and CDR2 are ENHRY and SYGVKD. This CDR3 reads CAISLDGGRINYGYTF. In DNA, the CDR3 is TGTGCCATCAGTTTAGACGGGGGCCGTATTAACTATGGCTACACCTTC.

This clonotype showed up many times. This chain connects TRBV11-2 to TRBJ1-2; D unclear. CDR3 length: 14 amino acids. Germline V gene lookup returns CDR1 SGHAT and CDR2 FQNNGV. The V gene lost 8 bases and the J gene lost 9 bases, with 22 bases spanning the gap. The CDR3 sequence is CASASYPSAESYTF. Here the CDR3 DNA reads TGTGCCAGCGCGTCTTACCCGTCGGCCGAGAGCTACACCTTC.